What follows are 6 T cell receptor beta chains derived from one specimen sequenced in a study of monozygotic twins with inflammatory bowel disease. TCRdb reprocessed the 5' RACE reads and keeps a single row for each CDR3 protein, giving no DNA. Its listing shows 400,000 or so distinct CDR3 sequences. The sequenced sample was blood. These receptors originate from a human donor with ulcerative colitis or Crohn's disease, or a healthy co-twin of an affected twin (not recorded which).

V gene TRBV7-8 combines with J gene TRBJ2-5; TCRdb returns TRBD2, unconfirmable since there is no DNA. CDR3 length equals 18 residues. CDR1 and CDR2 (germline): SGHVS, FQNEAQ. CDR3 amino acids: CASSLALVGTSEQETQYF.

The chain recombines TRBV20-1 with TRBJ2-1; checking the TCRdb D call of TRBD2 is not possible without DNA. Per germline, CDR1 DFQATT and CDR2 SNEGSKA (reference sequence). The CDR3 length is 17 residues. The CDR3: CSVPGLAGGGFGNEQFF.

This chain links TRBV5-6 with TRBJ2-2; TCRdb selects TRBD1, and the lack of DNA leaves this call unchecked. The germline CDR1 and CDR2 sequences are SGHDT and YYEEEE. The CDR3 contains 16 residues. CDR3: CASSRRAGANTGELFF.

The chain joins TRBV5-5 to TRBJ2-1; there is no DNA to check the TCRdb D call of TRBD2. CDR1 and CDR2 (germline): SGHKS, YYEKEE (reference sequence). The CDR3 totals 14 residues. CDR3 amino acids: CASSFVAQINEQFF.

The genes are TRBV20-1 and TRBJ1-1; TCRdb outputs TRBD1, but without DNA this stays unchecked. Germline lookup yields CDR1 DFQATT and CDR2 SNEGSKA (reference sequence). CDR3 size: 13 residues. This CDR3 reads CSAVGQINTEAFF.

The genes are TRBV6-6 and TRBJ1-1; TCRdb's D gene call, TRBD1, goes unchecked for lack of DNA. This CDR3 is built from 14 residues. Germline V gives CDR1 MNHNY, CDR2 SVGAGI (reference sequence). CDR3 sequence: CASSLTGRNTEAFF.